A single T cell receptor beta chain is shown here with its context. As yet, its antigen is unknown. The CDR3 totals 12 residues. CDR1 is MNHNS and CDR2 is SASEGT in the germline V gene. V was clipped by 2 bases and J by 4 bases, with 5 bases between them. Of the isolated RNA, all was reverse transcribed, and so the sequenced material was expressed TCRB transcripts. Read counts averaged about 3.57 million for samples of naive, central memory and regulatory T cells. Measured with immunoSEQ multiplex PCR; TCRdb has only the in-frame clones, and not every one. Here the sample spans about 59,000 clones, about three fifths being singletons. This specimen comes from a study of beta chain features in type 1 diabetes. Study results and limitations: PCR might show a preference for shorter templates, equally across patients and controls.

Based on CD45RO/CCR7/CD25/CD127/CD95/CD27, CD4+ regulatory, stem cell-like memory, naive and central memory cells were sorted. This chain connects TRBV6-1 to TRBJ1-2; TRBD1 might be the D (5 bases). The specimen was Tregs from blood. The sequence was collected from a young woman in good health. The CDR3 DNA sequence: TGTGCCAGCAGTGAACAGGGCTATGGCTACACCTTC. This translates into CASSEQGYGYTF.